The subject of this entry is one TCR beta chain. Its cognate antigen is unknown. One end of the junction is discordant with germline, which a read error may explain. These data are taken from a study of glioma-infiltrating T cells. The CDR3 loop spans 14 amino acids. CDR1 is SGHNT, CDR2 YYREEE, per germline (reference sequence). The iRepertoire nested amplicon-rescue multiplex PCR amplified TCR alpha and beta CDR3s from RNA. For one-step reverse transcription and amplification, about 85-400 ng of tissue mRNA or PBMC total RNA was used. TCRdb re-called the multiplex PCR reads through MiXCR, storing one row per CDR3 protein. The data hold approximately 100,000 distinct CDR3 sequences, with 25% to 30% observed a single time. Study results and limitations: Gliomas, especially low-grade, showed above-expected tissue-blood divergence; non-neoplastic patients showed below. Only very few CDR3 sequences appeared in both tissue and blood.

The sample consisted of glioma tissue, nonneoplastic brain tissue, or PBMCs (not recorded which). This receptor was taken from a human donor with low-grade glioma or glioblastoma, undergoing nonglioma brain surgery, or in good health (not recorded which). The chain couples TRBV5-4 to TRBJ2-6; D is ambiguous. CDR3 DNA: TGCGCCAGCAGCCCGAACCCTGGGGCCAACGTCCTGACTTTC. It encodes CASSPNPGANVLTF.